These 32 T cell receptor beta chains share one sample of origin, sequenced in a study of shared clonotypes between healthy human individuals. TCRdb keeps only in-frame clones here, not all; method: immunoSEQ multiplex PCR. The sample shows around 2.5 million clones, over 85% of them seen only once. The sample taken for sequencing was naive CD4+ T cells from PBMCs. Stated subset: CD45RA+ positively selected. The origin of the receptors is a man younger than 35 in good health. Some clones in this sample may be carry-over from other donors' samples.

The chain couples TRBV5-1 to TRBJ2-7; 8 bases fit TRBD2. With V trimmed by 5 bases and J by 4 bases, 11 bases remained unmatched. The CDR3 has 15 amino acids. CDR1 and CDR2 (germline): SGHRS, YFSETQ. For the CDR3, the DNA is TGCGCCAGCAGACTAACAGCGGGAGTTTCATACGAGCAGTACTTC. Translation gives CASRLTAGVSYEQYF.

CDR3 DNA sequence: TGTGCCAGCTCACCCAAGGGACAGGGATCGGGCGAGCAGTACTTC. It codes for CASSPKGQGSGEQYF. The rearrangement uses TRBV18 and TRBJ2-7; 9 bases align to TRBD1. Germline CDR1 and CDR2: KGHSH and LQKENI. The J segment lost 6 bases and the V segment lost 3 bases, leaving 9 bases of the junction unmatched. The CDR3 has 15 amino acids.

The gene calls are TRBV9 and TRBJ2-3; TRBD1 might be the D (5 bases). Between the trimmed V and J ends, which lost 3 bases and 0 bases, there was a span of 11 bases. Germline CDR1 reads SGDLS; CDR2 reads YYNGEE. The CDR3 extends over 15 amino acids. The CDR3 spells CASSATTASTDTQYF. The CDR3 bases are TGTGCCAGCAGCGCGACGACAGCTAGCACAGATACGCAGTATTTT.

The chain links TRBV18 to TRBJ2-7; D is unclear. The V end was cut by 3 bases, the J end by 5 bases, with 11 bases between. The CDR3 is 13 amino acids. Germline V gene data show CDR1 as KGHSH and CDR2 as LQKENI. The CDR3 sequence: CASSPAGANEQYF. The CDR3 DNA is TGTGCCAGCTCACCCGCCGGCGCCAACGAGCAGTACTTC.

The J gene is TRBJ1-1, the V gene TRBV18; D uncertain. Trimming cost V 3 bases and J 6 bases, with 14 bases left between them. Germline V gene lookup returns CDR1 KGHSH and CDR2 LQKENI. CDR3 length: 14 residues. The DNA of the CDR3 is TGTGCCAGCTCACCGGGCGTAGCGTTGGCTGAAGCTTTCTTT. It yields the protein CASSPGVALAEAFF.

The chain is built from TRBV21-1 and TRBJ1-2; TRBD1 is taken as the D call from the table, unchecked against the DNA. TRBV21-1 counts as a pseudogene. The CDR3 sequence is 14 residues long. The CDR3 is CASTSYGRGYGYTF. Here the CDR3 DNA reads TGTGCCAGCACATCCTATGGAAGGGGGTATGGCTACACCTTC.

This chain joins TRBV9 and TRBJ2-7, with TRBD1 identical over 7 bases. The V and J ends lost 4 bases and 3 bases, in that order; junction bases with no gene match: 13. CDR1 SGDLS and CDR2 YYNGEE come from the germline V gene. This CDR3 is 16 amino acids long. The CDR3 DNA follows: TGTGCCAGCAGCTATGATCCGGGACAGAACCTCTACGAGCAGTACTTC. Translating it yields CASSYDPGQNLYEQYF.

The V call is TRBV6-6, the J call TRBJ2-5, with TRBD2 matching 12 bases. V was clipped by 6 bases and J by 2 bases; unmatched bases: 4. The CDR3 contains 15 residues. Germline lookup yields CDR1 MNHNY and CDR2 SVGAGI (reference sequence). The CDR3 spells CASRGLAGVQETQYF. CDR3 coding DNA: TGTGCCAGCAGGGGACTAGCGGGCGTTCAAGAGACCCAGTACTTC.

The rearrangement joins TRBV7-9 to TRBJ2-5; maybe TRBD2 (6 bases). The J call may not be correct, given that the DNA end is closer to TRBJ2-7. This CDR3 is built from 14 residues. Germline CDR1 SEHNR, CDR2 FQNEAQ (reference sequence). CDR3 DNA: TGTGCCAGCAGCTCACCTAGCGTGTCCCGCGAGCAGTACTTC. Protein: CASSSPSVSREQYF.

The rearrangement joins TRBV2 to TRBJ2-3, with 7 bases matching TRBD1. V lost 8 bases, J lost 4 bases, and 18 bases stayed unmatched. The CDR3 length is 17 residues. The germline V gene has CDR1 SNHLY and CDR2 FYNNEI. The CDR3 protein is CASPGGVGTANSDTQYF. As DNA, the CDR3 is TGTGCCAGCCCAGGGGGAGTTGGGACAGCTAACTCAGATACGCAGTATTTT.

The chain uses TRBV11-2 and TRBJ2-3, with D perhaps matching TRBD1 (5 bases). V lost 6 bases, J lost 0 bases, and 10 bases lay in between. The CDR3 extends over 14 amino acids. Germline V gene sequence: CDR1 SGHAT, CDR2 FQNNGV. The CDR3 protein is CASRPTGSTDTQYF. The CDR3 nucleotides are TGTGCCAGCAGACCCACAGGTAGCACAGATACGCAGTATTTT.

The chain carries TRBV7-9 and TRBJ2-7; 12 nucleotides align to TRBD2. Per the germline V gene, CDR1 is SEHNR and CDR2 is FQNEAQ (reference sequence). The CDR3 is 15 residues long. V trimming: 4 bases; J trimming: 4 bases; junction bases outside the gene matches: 5. This chain's CDR3 is CASSSWTSGEYEQYF. As DNA, the CDR3 is TGTGCCAGCAGCTCCTGGACTAGCGGGGAGTACGAGCAGTACTTC. Drawing the rest from reference TRBV7-9 and TRBJ2-7, the complete variable domain is DTGVSQNPRHKITKRGQNVTFRCDPISEHNRLYWYRQTLGQGPEFLTYFQNEAQLEKSRLLSDRFSAERPKGSFSTLEIQRTEQGDSAMYLCASSSWTSGEYEQYFGPGTRLTVT.

This rearrangement joins TRBV18 to TRBJ2-7; no clear D. Germline CDR1 KGHSH, CDR2 LQKENI. With 5 bases removed from V and 0 bases from J, the gap between germline ends came to 17 bases. CDR3 length: 16 residues. In DNA form, the CDR3 reads TGTGCCAGCTCAGCGCAAAGGGCTATCAGCTCCTACGAGCAGTACTTC. Translation: CASSAQRAISSYEQYF.

The chain couples TRBV6-5 to TRBJ2-1; D may be TRBD1 (6 bases). V was trimmed by 3 bases and J by 6 bases, leaving 15 bases between them. Germline CDR1 and CDR2: MNHEY and SVGAGI. The CDR3 loop spans 15 amino acids. The CDR3 DNA sequence: TGTGCCAGCAGTTATGCCCTTTCGACAGGCAATGAGCAGTTCTTC. Translated, it gives CASSYALSTGNEQFF.

The chain recombines TRBV5-4 with TRBJ2-1; 9 bases are a match to TRBD1. The CDR3 length is 14 residues. Germline assignment: CDR1 SGHNT and CDR2 YYREEE (reference sequence). The J segment lost 5 bases and the V segment lost 5 bases, leaving 5 bases of the junction unmatched. Written as DNA, the CDR3 is TGTGCCAGCAGGAGGACAGGGGAAAACAATGAGCAGTTCTTC. As protein: CASRRTGENNEQFF.

This clone was picked up one time. The V gene is TRBV7-8, the J gene TRBJ2-4; no firm D call. This CDR3 is built from 16 residues. Trimming pared 2 bases from V and 3 bases from J, leaving 14 bases between. CDR1 and CDR2 (germline): SGHVS, FQNEAQ. CDR3 DNA sequence: TGTGCCAGCAGCTTATTGAGTCCCCAGGTCAAAAACATTCAGTACTTC. Translation: CASSLLSPQVKNIQYF.

Remarks on this clone: The same CDR3 is also encoded by other DNA sequences in this sample. V and J are TRBV11-2 and TRBJ1-1; no clear D. V was trimmed by 5 bases and J by 2 bases, leaving 12 bases between them. This CDR3 comprises 14 residues. Germline V gene sequence: CDR1 SGHAT, CDR2 FQNNGV. The CDR3, as DNA: TGTGCCAGCAGCCGGACGGGAGGCAACACTGAAGCTTTCTTT. This translates into CASSRTGGNTEAFF.

The J gene is TRBJ2-1, the V gene TRBV10-3, with D perhaps being TRBD1 or TRBD2 (5 bases each). Germline loops: CDR1 ENHRY, CDR2 SYGVKD. The CDR3 has 13 residues. V was cut by 8 bases and J by 8 bases, with 16 bases left in between. Here the CDR3 reads CAISGPRGDEQFF. The CDR3 DNA sequence: TGTGCCATCTCGGGCCCGAGGGGAGATGAGCAGTTCTTC.

The gene calls are TRBV7-8 and TRBJ2-7; 11 bases line up with TRBD2. V dropped 1 base and J dropped 1; count of bases not matched to a gene: 3. The CDR3 contains 16 residues. The V gene's germline CDR1 is SGHVS and CDR2 FQNEAQ. The CDR3 protein is CASSLVRTSGSYEQYF. The DNA of the CDR3 is TGTGCCAGCAGCTTAGTACGGACTAGCGGGTCCTACGAGCAGTACTTC.

A remark on this clone: At the DNA level, this CDR3 is encoded by other sequences in the same sample as well. The gene calls are TRBV10-3 and TRBJ1-5; D unresolved. The CDR3 runs to 14 residues. Trimming took 0 bases from V and 7 from J, leaving 10 bases between them. Germline V gene data show CDR1 as ENHRY and CDR2 as SYGVKD. CDR3 coding DNA: TGTGCCATCAGTGAGTCGGCAGTAAACCAGCCCCAGCATTTT. Translating gives CAISESAVNQPQHF.

The rearrangement uses TRBV29-1 and TRBJ2-1, with 11 bases aligning to TRBD2. Germline V lookup: CDR1 SQVTM, CDR2 ANQGSEA. The CDR3 has 15 residues. J was trimmed by 9 bases and V by 4 bases; bases with no gene match: 11. CDR3: CSVVSSGRIFGEQFF. CDR3 nucleotides: TGCAGCGTTGTGTCTAGCGGGAGGATATTTGGTGAGCAGTTCTTC.

Concerning this clone itself: The same CDR3 arises from other DNA sequences in this sample as well. The chain employs TRBV5-1 and TRBJ2-3; the match to TRBD2 covers 10 bases. The CDR3 runs to 14 residues. Germline loops: CDR1 SGHRS, CDR2 YFSETQ. V shed 7 bases and J 0 bases; nucleotides not matched to a gene: 2. CDR3 residues: CASSTSGSTDTQYF. The CDR3, as DNA: TGCGCCAGCTCGACTAGCGGGAGCACAGATACGCAGTATTTT.

This clone appeared a single time. The chain combines TRBV27 with TRBJ2-3; perhaps D is TRBD1 or TRBD2 (5 bases each). Germline loops: CDR1 MNHEY, CDR2 SMNVEV (reference sequence). The CDR3 is made up of 14 amino acids. V was cut by 10 bases and J by 2 bases, with 16 bases left in between. CDR3 protein: CATGRAGITDTQYF. The CDR3 region has the DNA TGTGCCACCGGGCGGGCAGGGATCACAGATACGCAGTATTTT.

This clone was seen once. The chain recombines TRBV14 with TRBJ1-1; no firm D call. CDR3 length equals 13 residues. Germline V lookup: CDR1 SGHDN, CDR2 FVKESK. V shed 4 bases and J shed 4 bases, with 10 bases lying between them. CDR3 DNA sequence: TGTGCCAGCAGCCGCGCGGGAAGCACTGAAGCTTTCTTT. Translating it yields CASSRAGSTEAFF.

The chain recombines TRBV5-4 with TRBJ1-1; no firm D call. CDR1 is SGHNT, CDR2 YYREEE, per germline (reference sequence). CDR3 length equals 13 residues. With 3 bases removed from V and 6 bases from J, the gap between germline ends came to 12 bases. In DNA form, the CDR3 reads TGTGCCAGCAGCTGGGGAGGGATCCCTGAAGCTTTCTTT. Residues: CASSWGGIPEAFF. Using reference TRBV5-4 and TRBJ1-1 for the parts outside the CDR3, the full variable domain is ETGVTQSPTHLIKTRGQQVTLRCSSQSGHNTVSWYQQALGQGPQFIFQYYREEENGRGNFPPRFSGLQFPNYSSELNVNALELDDSALYLCASSWGGIPEAFFGQGTRLTVV.

V usage is TRBV5-8 and J usage is TRBJ1-1, with TRBD1 identical over 8 bases. CDR3 length equals 15 residues. J gave up 5 bases and V 2 bases, and 8 bases lay outside the gene matches. In germline, CDR1 is SGHTS, CDR2 YDEGEE. The CDR3: CASSFMQGAVTEAFF. The CDR3 bases are TGTGCCAGCAGCTTCATGCAGGGGGCAGTTACTGAAGCTTTCTTT.

This clone was seen once. J is TRBJ2-1 and V is TRBV5-1; D may be TRBD2 (6 bases). CDR3 length equals 16 residues. The ends were cut back, 6 bases at V and 1 base at J, with 17 bases in the middle. CDR1 is SGHRS and CDR2 is YFSETQ in the germline V gene. The CDR3 loop is CASTPDGGVSYNEQFF. The CDR3 DNA follows: TGCGCCAGCACCCCTGACGGGGGAGTGTCCTACAATGAGCAGTTCTTC.

A note on this clone: Distinct nucleotide sequences in the sample also encode this CDR3. The genes are TRBV30 and TRBJ1-3; possibly TRBD1 for D (5 bases). V was clipped by 4 bases and J by 4 bases, with 8 bases between them. Germline V gene data show CDR1 as GTSNPN and CDR2 as SVGIG (reference sequence). This CDR3 is built from 12 residues. The CDR3 bases are TGTGCCTGGACAGGGTCGGGAAACACCATATATTTT. Translation gives CAWTGSGNTIYF.

CDR3: CASSFDSGRKDEQFF. The CDR3 region has the DNA TGTGCCAGCAGCTTTGACAGCGGGAGAAAGGATGAGCAGTTCTTC. The rearrangement links TRBV7-8 to TRBJ2-1; 8 bases line up with TRBD2. The V gene end was trimmed by 3 bases and the J gene end by 8 bases; junction bases not matched to a gene: 9. Germline loops: CDR1 SGHVS, CDR2 FQNEAQ. This CDR3 is 15 amino acids long.

The CDR3 coding sequence is TGTGCCTGGAGCGTACACAGATCAACTAATGAAAAACTGTTTTTT. Residues: CAWSVHRSTNEKLFF. The chain couples TRBV30 to TRBJ1-4, with no clear D. The CDR3 sequence is 15 residues long. V lost 3 bases to trimming and J lost 0 bases, with 11 bases between them. The V gene's germline CDR1 is GTSNPN and CDR2 SVGIG (reference sequence).

The J gene is TRBJ2-7, the V gene TRBV11-3; 7 nucleotides agree with TRBD2. V dropped 5 bases and J dropped 1; count of bases not matched to a gene: 8. The CDR3 sequence is 15 residues long. From germline, CDR1 is SGHNT and CDR2 YENEEA. CDR3: CASSPGGSKSYEQYF. CDR3 DNA sequence: TGTGCCAGCAGCCCAGGCGGGAGCAAGTCCTACGAGCAGTACTTC.

The gene calls are TRBV9 and TRBJ2-5; perhaps D is TRBD1 or TRBD2 (5 bases each). CDR3 length: 14 residues. V lost 4 bases and J lost 2, with 12 bases in between. Germline V gene lookup returns CDR1 SGDLS and CDR2 YYNGEE. CDR3 DNA sequence: TGTGCCAGCAGCCCGGGGACCGTACAAGAGACCCAGTACTTC. Amino acids: CASSPGTVQETQYF.